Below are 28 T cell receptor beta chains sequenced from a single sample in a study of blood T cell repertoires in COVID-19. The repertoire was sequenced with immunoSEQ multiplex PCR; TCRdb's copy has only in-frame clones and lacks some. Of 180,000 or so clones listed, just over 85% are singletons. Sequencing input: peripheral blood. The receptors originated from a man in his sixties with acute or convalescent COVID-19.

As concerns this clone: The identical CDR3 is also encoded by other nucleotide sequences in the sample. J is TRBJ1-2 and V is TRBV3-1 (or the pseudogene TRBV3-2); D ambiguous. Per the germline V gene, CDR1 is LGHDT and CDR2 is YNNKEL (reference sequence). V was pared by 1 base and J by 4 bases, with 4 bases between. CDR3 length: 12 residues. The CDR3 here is CASSQVSYGYTF. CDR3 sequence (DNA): TGTGCCAGCAGCCAAGTCTCCTATGGCTACACCTTC.

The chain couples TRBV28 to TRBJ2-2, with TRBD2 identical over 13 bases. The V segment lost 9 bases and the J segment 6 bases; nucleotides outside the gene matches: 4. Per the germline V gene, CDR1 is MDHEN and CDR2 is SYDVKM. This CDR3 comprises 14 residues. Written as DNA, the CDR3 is TGTGCCAGTTACGGACTAGCGGGAGCCGGGGAGCTGTTTTTT. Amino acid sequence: CASYGLAGAGELFF.

CDR3 DNA sequence: TGTGCCAGCAGCATCAGGGATGGCTACACCTTC. Translating it yields CASSIRDGYTF. The chain has TRBV28 and TRBJ1-2; perhaps TRBD1 as D (5 bases). Looked up from germline, CDR1 is MDHEN and CDR2 is SYDVKM. The CDR3 has 11 residues. The ends were cut back, 6 bases at V and 6 bases at J, with 8 bases in the middle.

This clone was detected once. In nucleotides, the CDR3 is TGTGCCAGCAGTTTAGCCAGGGGCCCCTACGAGCAGTACTTC. This encodes CASSLARGPYEQYF. The chain combines TRBV27 with TRBJ2-7; D is perhaps TRBD1 (6 bases). The V end lost 2 bases, the J end lost 2 bases, and 10 bases lay between the germline ends. CDR1 is MNHEY, CDR2 SMNVEV, per germline (reference sequence). The CDR3 has 14 amino acids.

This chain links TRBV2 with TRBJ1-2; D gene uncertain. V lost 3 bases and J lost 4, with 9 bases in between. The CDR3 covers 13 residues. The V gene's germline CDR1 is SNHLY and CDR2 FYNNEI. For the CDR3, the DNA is TGTGCCAGCAGTGATAGGCGGATCTATGGCTACACCTTC. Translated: CASSDRRIYGYTF.

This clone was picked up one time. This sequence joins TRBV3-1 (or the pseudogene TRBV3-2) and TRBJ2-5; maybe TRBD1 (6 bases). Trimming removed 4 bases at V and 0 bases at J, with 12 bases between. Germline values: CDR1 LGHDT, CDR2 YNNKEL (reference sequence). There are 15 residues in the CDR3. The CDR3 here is CASSPQGTNQETQYF. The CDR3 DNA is TGTGCCAGCAGCCCCCAGGGGACAAACCAAGAGACCCAGTACTTC.

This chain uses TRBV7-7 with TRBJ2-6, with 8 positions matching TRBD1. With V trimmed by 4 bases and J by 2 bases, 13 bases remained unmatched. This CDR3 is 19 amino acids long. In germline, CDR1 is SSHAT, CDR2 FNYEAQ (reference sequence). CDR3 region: CASSSSPQGALAGANVLTF. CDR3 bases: TGTGCCAGCAGCTCCTCCCCGCAGGGGGCGCTTGCTGGGGCCAACGTCCTGACTTTC.

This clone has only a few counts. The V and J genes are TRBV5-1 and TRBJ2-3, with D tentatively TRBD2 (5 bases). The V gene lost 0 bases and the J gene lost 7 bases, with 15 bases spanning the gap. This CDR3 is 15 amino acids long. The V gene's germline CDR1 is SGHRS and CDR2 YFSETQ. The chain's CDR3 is CASSLGTERSHTQYF. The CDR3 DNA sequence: TGCGCCAGCAGCTTGGGGACTGAGCGTAGTCATACGCAGTATTTT.

The CDR3 loop reads CASSPNWSYYGYTF. Here the CDR3 DNA reads TGTGCCAGCAGCCCAAACTGGAGTTACTATGGCTACACCTTC. The genes are TRBV5-4 and TRBJ1-2; D remains ambiguous. The germline V gene encodes CDR1 SGHNT and CDR2 YYREEE (reference sequence). V dropped 4 bases and J dropped 3 bases, with 13 bases sitting between them. The CDR3 extends over 14 amino acids.

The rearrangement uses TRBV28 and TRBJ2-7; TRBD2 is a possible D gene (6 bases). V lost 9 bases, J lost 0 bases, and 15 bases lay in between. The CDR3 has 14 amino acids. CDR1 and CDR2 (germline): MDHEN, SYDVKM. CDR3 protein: CASNSGLLSYEQYF. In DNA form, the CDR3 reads TGTGCCAGTAACTCGGGACTGCTCTCCTACGAGCAGTACTTC.

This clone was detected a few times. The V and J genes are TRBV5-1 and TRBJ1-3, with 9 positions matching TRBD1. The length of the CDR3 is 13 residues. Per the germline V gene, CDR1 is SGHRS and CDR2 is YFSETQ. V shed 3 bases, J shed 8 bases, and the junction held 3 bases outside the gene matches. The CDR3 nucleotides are TGCGCCAGCAGCTGGGGGACAGGGTACACCATATATTTT. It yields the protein CASSWGTGYTIYF.

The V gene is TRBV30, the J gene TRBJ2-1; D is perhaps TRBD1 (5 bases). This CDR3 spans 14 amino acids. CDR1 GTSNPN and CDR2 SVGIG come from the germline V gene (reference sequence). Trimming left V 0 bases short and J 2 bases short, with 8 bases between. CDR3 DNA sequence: TGTGCCTGGAGTGTCCAGGGTGCCTACAATGAGCAGTTCTTC. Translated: CAWSVQGAYNEQFF.

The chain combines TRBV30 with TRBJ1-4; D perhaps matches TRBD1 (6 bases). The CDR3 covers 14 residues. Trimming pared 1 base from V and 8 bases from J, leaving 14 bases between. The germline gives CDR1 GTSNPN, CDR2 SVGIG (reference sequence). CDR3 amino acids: CAWSDRVHGEKLFF. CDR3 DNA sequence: TGTGCCTGGAGTGACAGGGTCCATGGGGAAAAACTGTTTTTT.

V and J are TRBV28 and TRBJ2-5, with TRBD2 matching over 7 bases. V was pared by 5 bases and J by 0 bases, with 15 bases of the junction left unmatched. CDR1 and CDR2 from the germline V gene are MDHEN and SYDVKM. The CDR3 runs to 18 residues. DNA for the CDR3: TGTGCCAGCAGTACCAGGGACTTTGGGACTACTTACCAAGAGACCCAGTACTTC. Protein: CASSTRDFGTTYQETQYF.

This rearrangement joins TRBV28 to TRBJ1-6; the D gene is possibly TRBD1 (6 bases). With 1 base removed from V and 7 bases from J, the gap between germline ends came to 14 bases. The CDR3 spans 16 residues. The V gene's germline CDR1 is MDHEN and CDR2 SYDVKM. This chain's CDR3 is CASSLLGAGRNSPLHF. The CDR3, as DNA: TGTGCCAGCAGTTTATTGGGGGCAGGGCGGAATTCACCCCTCCACTTT.

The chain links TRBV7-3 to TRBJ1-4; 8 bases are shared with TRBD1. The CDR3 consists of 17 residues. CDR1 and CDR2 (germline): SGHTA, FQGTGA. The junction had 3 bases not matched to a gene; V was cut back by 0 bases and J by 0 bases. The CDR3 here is CASSLTGQDPTNEKLFF. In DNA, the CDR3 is TGTGCCAGCAGCTTAACGGGACAGGACCCAACTAATGAAAAACTGTTTTTT.

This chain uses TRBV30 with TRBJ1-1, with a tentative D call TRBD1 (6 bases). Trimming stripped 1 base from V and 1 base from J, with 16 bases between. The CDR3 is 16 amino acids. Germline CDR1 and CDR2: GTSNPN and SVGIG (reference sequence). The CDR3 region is CAWSGGQQGWNTEAFF. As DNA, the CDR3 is TGTGCCTGGAGTGGAGGCCAACAGGGATGGAACACTGAAGCTTTCTTT.

The DNA of the CDR3 is TGTGCCAGCAGCTGGACAGGGGAGACCCAGTACTTC. It specifies CASSWTGETQYF. V is TRBV5-5 and J is TRBJ2-5; 8 bases map to TRBD1. Germline CDR1 and CDR2: SGHKS and YYEKEE (reference sequence). This CDR3 is 12 amino acids long. The junction had 0 bases not matched to a gene; V was cut back by 3 bases and J by 5 bases.

The CDR3 reads CASSGLAGGDETQYF. In nucleotides, the CDR3 is TGTGCCAGCAGCGGACTAGCGGGAGGGGATGAGACCCAGTACTTC. The chain carries TRBV2 and TRBJ2-5; TRBD2 agrees at 15 bases. Losses at the gene ends were 6 bases for V and 5 bases for J; bases not matched to a gene: 4. Looked up from germline, CDR1 is SNHLY and CDR2 is FYNNEI. This CDR3 has 15 residues.

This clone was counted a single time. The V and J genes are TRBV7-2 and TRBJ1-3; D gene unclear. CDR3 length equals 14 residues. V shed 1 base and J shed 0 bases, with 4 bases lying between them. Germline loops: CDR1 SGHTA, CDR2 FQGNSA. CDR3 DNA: TGTGCCAGCAGCTTAGACTACTCTGGAAACACCATATATTTT. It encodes CASSLDYSGNTIYF.

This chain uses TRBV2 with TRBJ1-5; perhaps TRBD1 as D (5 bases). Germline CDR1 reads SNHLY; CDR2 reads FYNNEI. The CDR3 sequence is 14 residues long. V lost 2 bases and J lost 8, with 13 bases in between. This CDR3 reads CASSESRSGEPQHF. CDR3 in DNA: TGTGCCAGCAGTGAAAGTCGATCGGGGGAGCCCCAGCATTTT.

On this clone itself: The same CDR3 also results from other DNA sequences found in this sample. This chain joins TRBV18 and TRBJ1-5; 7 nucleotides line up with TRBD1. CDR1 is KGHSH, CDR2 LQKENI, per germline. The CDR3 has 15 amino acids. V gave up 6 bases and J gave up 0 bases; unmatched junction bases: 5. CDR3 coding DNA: TGTGCCAGCTCGCCCAGGGGGGATAGCAATCAGCCCCAGCATTTT. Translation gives CASSPRGDSNQPQHF.

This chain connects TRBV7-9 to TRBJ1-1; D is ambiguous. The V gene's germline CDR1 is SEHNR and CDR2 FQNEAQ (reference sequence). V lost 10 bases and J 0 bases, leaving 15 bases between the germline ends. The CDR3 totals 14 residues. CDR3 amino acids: CATTAGAMNTEAFF. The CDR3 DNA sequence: TGTGCCACCACGGCGGGAGCTATGAACACTGAAGCTTTCTTT.

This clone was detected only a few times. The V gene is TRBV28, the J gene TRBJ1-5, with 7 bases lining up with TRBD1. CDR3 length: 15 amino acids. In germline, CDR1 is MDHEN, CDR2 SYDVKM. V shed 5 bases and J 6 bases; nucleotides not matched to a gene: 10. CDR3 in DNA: TGTGCCAGCAGTCCTCCGACAGGGAGCGGTCAGCCCCAGCATTTT. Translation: CASSPPTGSGQPQHF.

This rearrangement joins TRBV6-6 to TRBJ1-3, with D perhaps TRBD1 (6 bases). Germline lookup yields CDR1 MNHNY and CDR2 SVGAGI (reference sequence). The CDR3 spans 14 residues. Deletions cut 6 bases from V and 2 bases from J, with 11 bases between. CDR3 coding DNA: TGTGCCAGCAGCTCAGGGGTCCCTGGAAACACCATATATTTT. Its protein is CASSSGVPGNTIYF.

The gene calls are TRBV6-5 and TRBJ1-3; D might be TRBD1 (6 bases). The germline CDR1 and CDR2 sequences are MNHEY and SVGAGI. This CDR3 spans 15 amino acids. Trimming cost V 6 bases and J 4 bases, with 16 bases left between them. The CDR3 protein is CASRPTGGRGNTIYF. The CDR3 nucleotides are TGTGCCAGCAGACCGACGGGGGGGCGAGGAAACACCATATATTTT.

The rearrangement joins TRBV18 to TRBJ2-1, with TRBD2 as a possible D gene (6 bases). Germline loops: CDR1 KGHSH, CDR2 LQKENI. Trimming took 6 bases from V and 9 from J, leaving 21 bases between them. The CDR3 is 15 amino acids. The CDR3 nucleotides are TGTGCCAGCTCTCACGGAGGGGCGCGAACTTTTGAGCAGTTCTTC. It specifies CASSHGGARTFEQFF.

The CDR3 region is CASSARVANTEAFF. The CDR3 region has the DNA TGTGCCAGCAGCGCCCGTGTGGCGAACACTGAAGCTTTCTTT. J is TRBJ1-1 and V is TRBV7-2, with D unclear. The CDR3 sequence is 14 residues long. V was trimmed by 5 bases and J by 1 base, leaving 11 bases between them. CDR1 is SGHTA, CDR2 FQGNSA, per germline.